The 18 T cell receptor beta chains below all came from one sample that was sequenced in a study of T cell responses to AZD1222 COVID-19 vaccine. Sequenced by immunoSEQ multiplex PCR; TCRdb stores in-frame clones only, minus some. The profile shows 100,000 to 150,000 clones, roughly 85% of them singletons. This material consisted of peripheral blood, taken on day 0 of AZD1222 vaccination. These receptors originate from an adult in good health.

V and J are TRBV24-1 and TRBJ2-2; D might be TRBD1 (5 bases). The CDR3 consists of 13 residues. Germline V gene data show CDR1 as KGHDR and CDR2 as SFDVKD. CDR3: CASRGYSTGELFF. The CDR3 nucleotides are TGTGCTTCTAGGGGTTATTCCACCGGGGAGCTGTTTTTT.

The V gene is TRBV9, the J gene TRBJ1-2, with 8 bases identical to TRBD1. The CDR3 is made up of 14 amino acids. Germline V CDR1 and CDR2: SGDLS, YYNGEE. J lost 8 bases, V lost 4 bases, and 10 bases had no gene match. The CDR3 loop reads CASSLTTGGQGYTF. For the CDR3, the DNA is TGTGCCAGCAGCCTAACTACAGGGGGTCAGGGCTACACCTTC.

This clone was found once. This chain links TRBV19 with TRBJ2-7; D is unresolved. The germline V gene encodes CDR1 LNHDA and CDR2 SQIVND (reference sequence). CDR3 length: 14 amino acids. V lost 3 bases and J lost 1, with 10 bases in between. The CDR3 sequence: CASSITRESYEQYF. The CDR3 DNA reads TGTGCCAGTAGTATCACCAGAGAATCCTACGAGCAGTACTTC.

The chain carries TRBV2 and TRBJ1-2; unclear D gene. Trimming took off 3 bases at V and 4 bases at J, with 12 bases between the two ends. Germline values: CDR1 SNHLY, CDR2 FYNNEI. The CDR3 sequence is 14 residues long. This CDR3 reads CASSEQSLAYGYTF. The DNA for the CDR3 is TGTGCCAGCAGTGAGCAGAGCCTAGCCTATGGCTACACCTTC.

V and J are TRBV5-6 and TRBJ1-6, with unresolved D. V lost 3 bases to trimming and J lost 4 bases, with 8 bases between them. Per germline, CDR1 SGHDT and CDR2 YYEEEE. CDR3 length: 14 amino acids. DNA for the CDR3: TGTGCCAGCAGCTCGACGGCGTATAATTCACCCCTCCACTTT. As protein: CASSSTAYNSPLHF.

V usage is TRBV5-1 and J usage is TRBJ2-1; 9 nucleotides line up with TRBD1. V gave up 0 bases and J gave up 5 bases; unmatched junction bases: 3. Germline V CDR1 and CDR2: SGHRS, YFSETQ. CDR3 length: 15 residues. Here the CDR3 reads CASSLGDRDHNEQFF. DNA for the CDR3: TGCGCCAGCAGCTTGGGGGACAGGGATCACAATGAGCAGTTCTTC.

J is TRBJ1-3 and V is TRBV20-1; D gene unclear. Germline CDR1 is DFQATT and CDR2 is SNEGSKA (reference sequence). The CDR3 spans 13 residues. Trimming cost V 3 bases and J 0 bases, with 6 bases left between them. CDR3 sequence: CSASDRSGNTIYF. The CDR3 bases are TGCAGTGCTAGTGACCGCTCTGGAAACACCATATATTTT.

V gene TRBV6-6 combines with J gene TRBJ2-7; D is uncertain. V dropped 0 bases and J dropped 3 bases, with 9 bases sitting between them. CDR3 length: 14 residues. Germline V gene data show CDR1 as MNHNY and CDR2 as SVGAGI (reference sequence). The CDR3 loop reads CASSYSTTDYEQYF. Here the CDR3 DNA reads TGTGCCAGCAGTTACTCGACCACAGACTACGAGCAGTACTTC.

CDR3: CASSLGLAGEQYF. DNA for the CDR3: TGTGCCAGCAGTTTGGGACTAGCGGGAGAGCAGTACTTC. The chain carries TRBV28 and TRBJ2-7; TRBD2 aligns across 13 bases. The CDR3 extends over 13 amino acids. Trimming removed 3 bases from V and 7 bases from J; junction bases left unmatched: 0. The germline CDR1 and CDR2 sequences are MDHEN and SYDVKM.

This chain uses TRBV11-1 with TRBJ2-1; D possibly corresponds to TRBD2 (6 bases). V was cut by 7 bases and J by 12 bases, with 25 bases left in between. Germline V gene sequence: CDR1 SGHAT, CDR2 FQDESV (reference sequence). This CDR3 spans 15 amino acids. The chain's CDR3 is CASKSRGGPIVGQFF. CDR3 sequence (DNA): TGTGCCAGCAAGTCCCGAGGAGGGCCCATTGTGGGGCAGTTCTTC.

The J gene is TRBJ1-1, the V gene TRBV18; 8 nucleotides align to TRBD1. The CDR3 runs to 12 residues. Trimming took 2 bases from V and 8 from J; bases not matched to a gene: 1. From germline, CDR1 is KGHSH and CDR2 LQKENI. CDR3 amino acids: CASSPGQGEAFF. In DNA form, the CDR3 reads TGTGCCAGCTCACCAGGACAGGGCGAAGCTTTCTTT. The full variable domain, its missing parts supplied by reference TRBV18 and TRBJ1-1, is NAGVMQNPRHLVRRRGQEARLRCSPMKGHSHVYWYRQLPEEGLKFMVYLQKENIIDESGMPKERFSAEFPKEGPSILRIQQVVRGDSAAYFCASSPGQGEAFFGQGTRLTVV.

V is TRBV10-1 and J is TRBJ1-4, with 7 bases matching TRBD1. The V gene's germline CDR1 is WNHNN and CDR2 SYGVQD (reference sequence). V shed 9 bases and J 5 bases; nucleotides not matched to a gene: 12. CDR3 size: 15 residues. The CDR3 sequence: CASQRPGQTNEKLFF. CDR3 DNA sequence: TGCGCCAGTCAGCGCCCGGGACAGACAAATGAAAAACTGTTTTTT.

The genes are TRBV3-1 (or the pseudogene TRBV3-2) and TRBJ2-7; 11 positions match TRBD2. CDR3 length: 15 residues. CDR1 is LGHDT and CDR2 is YNNKEL in the germline V gene (reference sequence). The V gene end was trimmed by 4 bases and the J gene end by 3 bases; junction bases not matched to a gene: 5. CDR3 protein: CASSRGTSGDYEQYF. The DNA of the CDR3 is TGTGCCAGCAGCCGAGGGACTAGCGGAGACTACGAGCAGTACTTC.

The rearrangement uses TRBV23-1 and TRBJ2-7, with D unresolved. TRBV23-1 carries the ORF label, with uncertain function. The V gene lost 2 bases and the J gene lost 3 bases, with 5 bases spanning the gap. The CDR3 has 12 residues. The DNA of the CDR3 is TGCGCCAGCAGTCAAAGTGGCTACGAGCAGTACTTC. Translated, it gives CASSQSGYEQYF.

This rearrangement joins TRBV3-1 (or the pseudogene TRBV3-2) to TRBJ2-7; 9 nucleotides line up with TRBD2. The CDR3 is 15 amino acids. The junction had 8 bases not matched to a gene; V was cut back by 8 bases and J by 0 bases. Germline CDR1 LGHDT, CDR2 YNNKEL (reference sequence). CDR3 bases: TGTGCCAGCGGGAAGAGCGGGGGGACCTCCTACGAGCAGTACTTC. This codes for CASGKSGGTSYEQYF.

This clone appeared a single time. The chain links TRBV18 to TRBJ1-2; D is undetermined. Germline-derived CDR1 and CDR2 are KGHSH and LQKENI. This CDR3 is 14 amino acids long. Trimming removed 1 base at V and 3 bases at J, with 9 bases between. This chain's CDR3 is CASSPLGGDYGYTF. CDR3 DNA: TGTGCCAGCTCACCACTAGGTGGAGACTATGGCTACACCTTC.

Notes on this clone: Other DNA sequences within the sample encode an identical CDR3. The chain recombines TRBV7-9 with TRBJ1-4, with D possibly TRBD1 on 5 matching bases. CDR3 length equals 16 residues. Germline lookup yields CDR1 SEHNR and CDR2 FQNEAQ (reference sequence). Trimming left V 1 base short and J 5 bases short, with 14 bases between. DNA for the CDR3: TGTGCCAGCAGCTTAGGTGGAACAGGCGTGAATGAAAAACTGTTTTTT. This encodes CASSLGGTGVNEKLFF.

The chain combines TRBV4-1 with TRBJ2-7, with TRBD1 identical over 7 bases. The ends lost 2 bases at V and 3 bases at J; junction bases unmatched: 7. This CDR3 is built from 15 residues. Germline V gene data show CDR1 as MGHRA and CDR2 as YSYEKL. The chain's CDR3 is CASSQMDRLDYEQYF. In DNA, the CDR3 is TGCGCCAGCAGCCAAATGGACAGGCTCGACTACGAGCAGTACTTC.